This T cell receptor beta chain derives from a study of blood T cell repertoires in COVID-19. Overall study: PBMCs, B-cell-depleted T cells, or T cells were the source of the cDNA or gDNA that made up the material.

Original data processing: Counts of nucleated cells, estimated from reference gene primer amplification, were obtained. Data came from immunoSEQ multiplex PCR; TCRdb stores just in-frame clones and leaves some out. The DNA was the basis for D and trimming; V, J and clone size are from that table. This table holds 200,000 or so clones, about four fifths found once. J lost 4 bases, V lost 4 bases, and 13 bases had no gene match. The CDR3 is 19 amino acids. Germline V gene lookup returns CDR1 SEHNR and CDR2 FQNEAQ (reference sequence). This chain connects TRBV7-9 to TRBJ2-3, with TRBD2 matching 14 bases. Sequencing used peripheral blood. The sequence was obtained from a woman older than 75 with COVID-19, enrolled during active disease. The CDR3 DNA reads as TGTGCCAGCAGCTACGACTTCGGGACTAGCGGGAGAGGGGCAGATACGCAGTATTTT. Protein sequence: CASSYDFGTSGRGADTQYF.